Listed below are T cell receptor beta chains from one sample, sequenced in a study of blood T cell repertoires in COVID-19. The table came from immunoSEQ multiplex PCR; TCRdb's copy has only in-frame clones and leaves some out. The table has about 170,000 clones, about 89% seen once. Source material: PBMCs or T cells enriched from blood (not recorded which). These receptors were taken from a woman younger than 30 who had recovered from COVID-19. Both conserved end residues are part of each CDR3. Each record gives: D gene, J gene, V gene, clone size, CDR3 DNA, CDR3 protein. The D gene is left open where the match is weak. Clone size, where shown, is once, few, many, or a class for clones that have expanded.

. | TRBJ2-7 | TRBV3-1/TRBV3-2 | . | TGTGCCAGCAGCCAAATTCGCGAGCAGTACTTC | CASSQIREQYF
TRBD2 | TRBJ2-7 | TRBV5-4 | . | TGTGCCAGCAGCGGGGCCGCTACTAGCGGGAGGAAGCAGTACTTC | CASSGAATSGRKQYF
. | TRBJ2-7 | TRBV27 | . | TGTGCCAGCAGAATGGGGGCTGGAAACGAGCAGTACTTC | CASRMGAGNEQYF
TRBD2 | TRBJ2-1 | TRBV5-1 | . | TGCGCCAGCAGCTTGGAGTTAGCGGGAGCAAATGAGCAGTTCTTC | CASSLELAGANEQFF
TRBD1 | TRBJ1-1 | TRBV19 | . | TGTGCCAGTAGTACAGGACAGGACCTCCCTGAAGCTTTCTTT | CASSTGQDLPEAFF
. | TRBJ2-5 | TRBV28 | . | TGTGCCAGCACCTCCCGGCGGCGGGCGGCGGAGACCCAGTACTTC | CASTSRRRAAETQYF
. | TRBJ2-1 | TRBV5-1 | . | TGCGCCAGCAGCTTGTTACTAGATGAGCAGTTCTTC | CASSLLLDEQFF
. | TRBJ1-5 | TRBV4-2 | . | TGTGCCAGCAGCCAACGGGGAGCGGGCAATCAGCCCCAGCATTTT | CASSQRGAGNQPQHF
. | TRBJ1-6 | TRBV28 | . | TGTGCCAGCAGAAAACAGTTGATTGCAGTTAATTCACCCCTCCACTTT | CASRKQLIAVNSPLHF
. | TRBJ1-2 | TRBV28 | . | TGTGCCAGCAGTTTAATGGCAGCTAGAGGCTACACCTTC | CASSLMAARGYTF
. | TRBJ2-5 | TRBV5-1 | . | TGCGCCAGCAGCCTCGCCAGGGGTGAGACCCAGTACTTC | CASSLARGETQYF
TRBD1 | TRBJ1-2 | TRBV19 | once | TGTGCCAGTAGTTCCACAGGGGGCGCGGCTAACTATGGCTACACCTTC | CASSSTGGAANYGYTF
TRBD2 | TRBJ2-5 | TRBV5-8 | . | TGTGCCAGCAGTCACGGCGGACTAGCGGGAGTAGAGGCCCAGTACTTC | CASSHGGLAGVEAQYF
. | TRBJ2-7 | TRBV4-1 | . | TGCGCCAGCAGCCAAGATTTCGGCTACGAGCAGTACTTC | CASSQDFGYEQYF
. | TRBJ1-4 | TRBV2 | . | TGTGCCAGCAGTGAACTGACGGATCTAGCAACTAATGAAAAACTGTTTTTT | CASSELTDLATNEKLFF
TRBD1 | TRBJ1-2 | TRBV19 | . | TGTGCCAGTACCGTTACAGGGGGCGTGGGTTATGGCTACACCTTC | CASTVTGGVGYGYTF
. | TRBJ2-1 | TRBV27 | . | TGTGCCAGCAGCCCCCGTAAGAGCTCCTACAATGAGCAGTTCTTC | CASSPRKSSYNEQFF
TRBD1 | TRBJ2-3 | TRBV5-1 | . | TGCGCCAGCAGCTTGAGACCGGGACAGGGGAGCACAGATACGCAGTATTTT | CASSLRPGQGSTDTQYF
TRBD2 | TRBJ2-3 | TRBV5-4 | . | TGTGCCAGCAGACCAGAATTACGCGGGAGGGAGACAGATACGCAGTATTTT | CASRPELRGRETDTQYF
TRBD2 | TRBJ2-3 | TRBV27 | . | TGTGCCAGCAGTTCCCCGTCAAGCGGGAGCGATACGCAGTATTTT | CASSSPSSGSDTQYF
. | TRBJ2-1 | TRBV6-4 | . | TGTGCCAGCAGTGAGAGAAGCTCCTACAATGAGCAGTTCTTC | CASSERSSYNEQFF
. | TRBJ2-4 | TRBV10-3 | . | TGTGCCATCAGTAAAGGGGAGGGAGGGGGGAGGAACATTCAGTACTTC | CAISKGEGGGRNIQYF
TRBD1 | TRBJ2-7 | TRBV30 | few | TGTGCCTGGGGGACAGGGCCCTACGAGCAGTACTTC | CAWGTGPYEQYF
TRBD1 | TRBJ1-5 | TRBV4-1 | few | TGCGCCAGCAGCCAAGTAGGGGGCGAAAATCAGCCCCAGCATTTT | CASSQVGGENQPQHF
TRBD2 | TRBJ2-2 | TRBV27 | . | TGTGCCAGCAGTTTCTGGGCGGGAGTAAACACCGGGGAGCTGTTTTTT | CASSFWAGVNTGELFF
TRBD2 | TRBJ2-1 | TRBV18 | . | TGTGCCAGCTCACCACCAAGGCGACCTAGCGGGAGGGACGATGAGCAGTTCTTC | CASSPPRRPSGRDDEQFF
. | TRBJ1-6 | TRBV11-2 | . | TGTGCCAGCAGCTTAAAAGGAGATTCACCCCTCCACTTT | CASSLKGDSPLHF
TRBD1 | TRBJ1-4 | TRBV19 | . | TGTGCCAGTAGTATCCCGGGACAGAGGGAAAAACTGTTTTTT | CASSIPGQREKLFF
TRBD2 | TRBJ2-1 | TRBV4-3 | . | TGCGCCAGCAGCCAAGATAGCGGGGCTTCCTACAATGAGCAGTTCTTC | CASSQDSGASYNEQFF
TRBD2 | TRBJ2-5 | TRBV6-1 | . | TGTGCCAGCAGTGACGGCGGGAGTGTGGAGACCCAGTACTTC | CASSDGGSVETQYF
. | TRBJ1-1 | TRBV28 | once | TGTGCCAGCAGTTTAATTCCTCTGGAGGAAGCTTTCTTT | CASSLIPLEEAFF
. | TRBJ2-2 | TRBV7-2 | . | TGTGCCAGCAGCTACGGGGCGGGATTTGTCACCGGGGAGCTGTTTTTT | CASSYGAGFVTGELFF
. | TRBJ1-3 | TRBV12-2 | . | TGTGCAAGTCGCTACCCTCCCACGGACAGGGGGCGCTTGCCTGGAAACACCATATATTTT | CASRYPPTDRGRLPGNTIYF
TRBD1 | TRBJ2-3 | TRBV11-2 | once | TGTGCCAGCAGCTTAAAAGGTGTGGGGCAGGGGGCCGGAGATACGCAGTATTTT | CASSLKGVGQGAGDTQYF
TRBD1 | TRBJ2-2 | TRBV28 | once | TGTGCCAGCAGTTACAGGGGGGCAGGTGCCGGGGAGCTGTTTTTT | CASSYRGAGAGELFF
. | TRBJ2-1 | TRBV5-4 | . | TGTGCCAGCAGCTTGGCCCCCCATTACAATGAGCAGTTCTTC | CASSLAPHYNEQFF
TRBD2 | TRBJ2-3 | TRBV5-5 | . | TGTGCCAGCAGCCGGGGACTAGCGGGGAGCACAGATACGCAGTATTTT | CASSRGLAGSTDTQYF
. | TRBJ2-6 | TRBV15 | . | TGTGCCACCAGCAGAGGAAGGGGACTTAGCTCTGGGGCCAACGTCCTGACTTTC | CATSRGRGLSSGANVLTF
TRBD1 | TRBJ1-2 | TRBV2 | . | TGTGCCAGCAGAGGAGGGACAGGGGGCCCCCTGTATGGCTACACCTTC | CASRGGTGGPLYGYTF
. | TRBJ2-1 | TRBV2 | . | TGTGCCAGCAGTGAATTTGCTCCTGGGAGGAACGAGCAGTTCTTC | CASSEFAPGRNEQFF
. | TRBJ1-1 | TRBV23-1 | few | TGCGCCAGCACGGCGGGGGTGGGGAACACTGAAGCTTTCTTT | CASTAGVGNTEAFF
TRBD2 | TRBJ2-7 | TRBV7-6 | . | TGTGCCAGCAGCTTATTAGTGGGACAAGGGACTAGCGGGGCCTACGAGCAGTACTTC | CASSLLVGQGTSGAYEQYF
. | TRBJ2-3 | TRBV7-3 | . | TGTGCCAGCAGCCACGGGAACGGTGGCACAGATACGCAGTATTTT | CASSHGNGGTDTQYF
. | TRBJ2-7 | TRBV6-6 | . | TGTGCCAGCAGTTACTTTCAGGCGGGGAACGAGCAGTACTTC | CASSYFQAGNEQYF
TRBD2 | TRBJ2-2 | TRBV7-6 | . | TGTGCCAGCAGCCCACATTCCCTACTAGCGGCCACCGGGGAGCTGTTTTTT | CASSPHSLLAATGELFF
TRBD2 | TRBJ2-5 | TRBV5-1 | . | TGCGCCAGCAGCTCTTTACCTTTAGCGGGGTTAACGTACCAAGAGACCCAGTACTTC | CASSSLPLAGLTYQETQYF
. | TRBJ1-1 | TRBV19 | . | TGTGCCAGTAGTACCCAAGCGGCGACGGTTGATGAAGCTTTCTTT | CASSTQAATVDEAFF
TRBD1 | TRBJ2-3 | TRBV5-4 | . | TGTGCCAGCAGCTTACAGGGGATCGCAGATACGCAGTATTTT | CASSLQGIADTQYF
TRBD1 | TRBJ2-2 | TRBV2 | . | TGTGCCAGCAGGGGACAGGCGGCCGGGGAGCTGTTTTTT | CASRGQAAGELFF
. | TRBJ1-1 | TRBV9 | . | TGTGCCAGCAGCGTTGGTCAGGTGAACACTGAAGCTTTCTTT | CASSVGQVNTEAFF
. | TRBJ2-1 | TRBV7-6 | . | TGTGCCAGCAGCTTAGAAGTGAGCTCCTACAATGAGCAGTTCTTC | CASSLEVSSYNEQFF
TRBD2 | TRBJ2-7 | TRBV25-1 | . | TGTGCCAGCAGTGAAGAGCGGGACTCGGGCGAGCAGTACTTC | CASSEERDSGEQYF
TRBD1 | TRBJ2-7 | TRBV2 | . | TGTGCCAGCAGTGAATCAGGGGGCGAGCAGTACTTC | CASSESGGEQYF
. | TRBJ1-4 | TRBV28 | . | TGTGCCAGCAGCCCTCGTACTGAGCGCGCTAATGAAAAACTGTTTTTT | CASSPRTERANEKLFF
TRBD2 | TRBJ2-1 | TRBV28 | . | TGTGCCAGCAGCAATACGGGACTATACAATGAGCAGTTCTTC | CASSNTGLYNEQFF